This TCR beta chain is from a study of blood T cell repertoires in COVID-19. Study background: Italy, Spain and the United States were the sources of the convalescent and acute COVID-19 samples. Nucleic acid was either cDNA or gDNA, and it came from T cells, B-cell-depleted T cells, or PBMCs.

Authors' methods: Reference gene primer amplification gave estimated nucleated cell counts. Assay used: immunoSEQ multiplex PCR; TCRdb lists only in-frame clones, some missing. That table gives V, J and clone size, and the DNA gave D and trimming. The table includes 200,000 to 250,000 clones, less than 90% detected once. CDR3 length equals 18 residues. From germline, CDR1 is SGDLS and CDR2 YYNGEE. V was pared by 4 bases and J by 9 bases, with 21 bases of the junction left unmatched. The sequenced sample was peripheral blood. This chain links TRBV9 with TRBJ2-1, with 8 bases matching TRBD1. This TCR came from a man aged 30 to 45 with active or convalescent COVID-19. The CDR3 sequence: CASSPLPESYQGAGEQFF. For the CDR3, the DNA is TGTGCCAGCAGCCCTCTCCCCGAAAGTTATCAGGGGGCAGGTGAGCAGTTCTTC.